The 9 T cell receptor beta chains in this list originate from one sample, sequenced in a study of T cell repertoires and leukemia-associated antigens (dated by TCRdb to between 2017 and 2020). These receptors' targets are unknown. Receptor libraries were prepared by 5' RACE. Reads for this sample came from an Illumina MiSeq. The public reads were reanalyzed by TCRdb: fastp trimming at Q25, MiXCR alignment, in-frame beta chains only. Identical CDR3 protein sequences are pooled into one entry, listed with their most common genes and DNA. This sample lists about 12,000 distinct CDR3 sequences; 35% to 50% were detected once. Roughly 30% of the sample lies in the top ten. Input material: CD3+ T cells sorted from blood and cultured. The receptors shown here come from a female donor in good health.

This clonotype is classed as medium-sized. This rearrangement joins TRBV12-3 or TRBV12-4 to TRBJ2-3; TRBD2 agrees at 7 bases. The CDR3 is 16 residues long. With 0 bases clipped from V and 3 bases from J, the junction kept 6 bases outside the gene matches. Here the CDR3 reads CASSLAGGLVTDTQYF. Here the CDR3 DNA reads TGTGCCAGCAGTTTAGCGGGAGGGTTGGTTACAGATACGCAGTATTTT.

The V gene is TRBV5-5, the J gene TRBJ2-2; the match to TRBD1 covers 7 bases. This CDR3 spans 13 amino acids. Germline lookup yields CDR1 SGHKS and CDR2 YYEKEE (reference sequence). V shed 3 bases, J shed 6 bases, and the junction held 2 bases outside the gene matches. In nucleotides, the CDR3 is TGTGCCAGCAGCTACAGGGGTTCCGGGGAGCTGTTTTTT. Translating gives CASSYRGSGELFF.

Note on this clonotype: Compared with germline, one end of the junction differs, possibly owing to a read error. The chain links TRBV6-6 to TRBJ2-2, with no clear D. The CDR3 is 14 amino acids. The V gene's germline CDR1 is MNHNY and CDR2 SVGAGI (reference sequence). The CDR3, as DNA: TGTGCCAGCAGTAACTCTCGAGACACCGGGGAGCTGTTTTTT. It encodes CASSNSRDTGELFF.

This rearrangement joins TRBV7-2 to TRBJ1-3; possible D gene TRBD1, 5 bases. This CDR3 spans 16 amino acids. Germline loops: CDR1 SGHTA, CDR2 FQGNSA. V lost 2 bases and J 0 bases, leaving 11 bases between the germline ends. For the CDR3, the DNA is TGTGCCAGCAGCTTATACCAGGGCCGCTCTGGAAACACCATATATTTT. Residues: CASSLYQGRSGNTIYF. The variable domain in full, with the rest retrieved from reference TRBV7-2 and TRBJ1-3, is GAGVSQSPSNKVTEKGKDVELRCDPISGHTALYWYRQSLGQGLEFLIYFQGNSAPDKSGLPSDRFSAERTGGSVSTLTIQRTQQEDSAVYLCASSLYQGRSGNTIYFGEGSWLTVV.

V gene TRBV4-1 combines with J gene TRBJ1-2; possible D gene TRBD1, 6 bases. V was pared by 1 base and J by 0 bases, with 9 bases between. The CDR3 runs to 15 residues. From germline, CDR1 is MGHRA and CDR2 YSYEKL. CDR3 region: CASSQGTETNYGYTF. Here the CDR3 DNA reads TGCGCCAGCAGCCAAGGGACAGAAACTAACTATGGCTACACCTTC.

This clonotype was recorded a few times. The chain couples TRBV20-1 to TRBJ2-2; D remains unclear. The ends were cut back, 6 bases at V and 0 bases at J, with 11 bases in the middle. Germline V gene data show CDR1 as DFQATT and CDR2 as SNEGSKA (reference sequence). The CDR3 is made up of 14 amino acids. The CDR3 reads CSALTDTNTGELFF. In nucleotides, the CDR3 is TGCAGTGCCCTGACGGATACGAACACCGGGGAGCTGTTTTTT.

The CDR3 region has the DNA TGTGCCGGGGGGCAGGGGATTAACACCGGGGAGCTGTTTTTT. Amino acid sequence: CAGGQGINTGELFF. The V gene is TRBV12-3 or TRBV12-4, the J gene TRBJ2-2; D possibly uses TRBD1 or TRBD2 (6 bases each). The CDR3 length is 14 residues. Trimming shortened V by 11 bases and J by 2 bases, and 15 bases separated the two germline ends.

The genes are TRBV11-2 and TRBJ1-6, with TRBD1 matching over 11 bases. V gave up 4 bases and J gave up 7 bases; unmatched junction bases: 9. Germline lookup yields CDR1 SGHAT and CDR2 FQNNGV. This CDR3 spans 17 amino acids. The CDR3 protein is CASSSSGQGAKNSPLHF. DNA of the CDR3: TGTGCCAGCAGCTCCTCCGGACAGGGGGCGAAGAATTCACCCCTCCACTTT.

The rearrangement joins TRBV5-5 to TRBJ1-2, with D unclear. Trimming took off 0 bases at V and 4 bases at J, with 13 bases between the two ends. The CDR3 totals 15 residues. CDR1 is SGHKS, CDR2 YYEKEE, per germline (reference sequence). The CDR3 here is CASSLALEELYGYTF. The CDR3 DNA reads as TGTGCCAGCAGCTTGGCCCTCGAGGAACTCTATGGCTACACCTTC.